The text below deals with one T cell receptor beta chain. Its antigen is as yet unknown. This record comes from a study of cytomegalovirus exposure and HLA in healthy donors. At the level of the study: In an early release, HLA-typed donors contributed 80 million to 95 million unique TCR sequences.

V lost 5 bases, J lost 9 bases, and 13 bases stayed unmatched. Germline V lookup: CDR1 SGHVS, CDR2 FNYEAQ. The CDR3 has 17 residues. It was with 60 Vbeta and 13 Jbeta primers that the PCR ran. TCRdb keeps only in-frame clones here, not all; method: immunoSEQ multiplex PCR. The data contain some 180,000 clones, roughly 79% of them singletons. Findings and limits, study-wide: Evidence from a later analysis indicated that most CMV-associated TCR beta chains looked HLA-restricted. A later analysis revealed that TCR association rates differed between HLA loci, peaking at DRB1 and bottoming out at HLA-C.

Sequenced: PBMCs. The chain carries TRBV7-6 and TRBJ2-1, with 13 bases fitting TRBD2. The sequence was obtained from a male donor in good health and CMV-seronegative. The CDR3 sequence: CASSNIRLAGGGGEQFF. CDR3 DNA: TGTGCCAGCAGCAATATCAGACTAGCGGGAGGAGGGGGTGAGCAGTTCTTC.